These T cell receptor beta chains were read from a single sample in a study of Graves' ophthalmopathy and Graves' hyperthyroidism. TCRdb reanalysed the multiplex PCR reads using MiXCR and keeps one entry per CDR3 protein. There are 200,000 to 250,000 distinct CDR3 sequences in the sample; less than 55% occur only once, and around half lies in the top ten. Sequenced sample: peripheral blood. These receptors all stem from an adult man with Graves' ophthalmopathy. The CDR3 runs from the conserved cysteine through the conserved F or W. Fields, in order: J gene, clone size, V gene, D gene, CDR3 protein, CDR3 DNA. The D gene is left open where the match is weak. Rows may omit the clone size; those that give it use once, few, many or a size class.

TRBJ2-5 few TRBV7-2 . CASSLVTRAETQYF TGTGCCAGCAGCTTAGTGACCAGGGCCGAGACCCAGTACTTC
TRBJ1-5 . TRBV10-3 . CAISGGNEPQHF TGTGCCATCAGCGGGGGGAATGAGCCCCAGCATTTT
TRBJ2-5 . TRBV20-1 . CSATDGRLETQYF TGCAGTGCAACCGACGGCCGTCTGGAGACCCAGTACTTC
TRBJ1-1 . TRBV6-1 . CASTILETVKSEAFF TGTGCCAGCACCATCCTCGAGACAGTGAAATCTGAAGCTTTCTTT
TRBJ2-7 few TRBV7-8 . CASSLVRLLAHEQYF TGTGCCAGCAGCTTAGTGCGACTATTAGCCCACGAGCAGTACTTC
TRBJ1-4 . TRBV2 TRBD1 CASSLDRGVDEKLFF TGTGCCAGCAGCCTGGACAGGGGGGTGGACGAAAAACTGTTTTTT
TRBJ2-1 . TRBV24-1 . CATSDLSGVAQFF TGTGCCACCAGTGACCTTAGTGGAGTGGCGCAGTTCTTC
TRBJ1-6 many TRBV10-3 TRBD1 CAISQGVGSPLHF TGTGCCATCTCCCAGGGGGTAGGGTCACCCCTCCACTTT
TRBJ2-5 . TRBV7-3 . CASSLNSAKAQYF TGTGCCAGCAGCTTAAACAGCGCGAAGGCCCAGTACTTC
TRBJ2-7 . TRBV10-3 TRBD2 CASSSSQRESSYEQYF TGTGCCAGCAGTTCCTCCCAGCGGGAGAGCTCCTACGAGCAGTACTTC
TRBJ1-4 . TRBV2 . CASSWGATNEKLFF TGTGCCAGCAGTTGGGGTGCAACTAATGAAAAACTGTTTTTT
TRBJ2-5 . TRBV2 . CASSDGAGQETQYF TGTGCCAGCAGTGATGGGGCGGGCCAAGAGACCCAGTACTTC
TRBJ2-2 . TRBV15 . CATSRVEETGELFF TGTGCCACCAGCAGAGTGGAAGAGACCGGGGAGCTGTTTTTT
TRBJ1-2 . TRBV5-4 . CASSLFYGYTF TGCGCCAGCAGTCTGTTCTATGGCTACACCTTC
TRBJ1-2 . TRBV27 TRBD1 CASSLNLQGHPYGYTF TGTGCCAGCAGTTTGAATTTACAGGGGCACCCTTATGGCTACACCTTC
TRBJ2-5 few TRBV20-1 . CSARDPLEGETQYF TGCAGTGCTAGAGATCCGCTGGAGGGAGAGACCCAGTACTTC
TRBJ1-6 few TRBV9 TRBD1 CASSHGTVNSPLHF TGTGCCAGCAGCCATGGGACAGTAAATTCACCCCTCCACTTT
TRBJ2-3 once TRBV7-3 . CASSFAGSDTQYF TGTGCCAGCAGCTTTGCGGGGTCCGATACGCAGTATTTT
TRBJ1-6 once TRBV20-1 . CSALRVTNSPLRF TGCAGTGCACTCCGGGTTACAAATTCACCCCTCCGCTTT
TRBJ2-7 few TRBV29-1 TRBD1 CSARQGDSEQYF TGCAGCGCCCGACAGGGTGATAGCGAGCAGTACTTC
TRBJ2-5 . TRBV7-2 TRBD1 CASSGRDRDQETQYF TGTGCCAGCAGCGGGCGGGACAGGGACCAAGAGACCCAGTACTTC
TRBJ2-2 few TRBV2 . CASSEYANTGELFF TGTGCCAGCAGTGAATACGCGAACACCGGGGAGCTGTTTTTT
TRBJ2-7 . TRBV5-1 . CASSDSNSYEQYF TGCGCCAGCAGCGACAGCAACTCCTACGAGCAGTACTTC
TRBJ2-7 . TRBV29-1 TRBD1 CSVDTGGKYEQYF TGCAGCGTTGACACAGGGGGCAAATACGAGCAGTACTTC
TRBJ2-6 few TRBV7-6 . CAGGGGSGANVLTF TGTGCCGGGGGAGGGGGCTCTGGGGCCAACGTCCTGACTTTC
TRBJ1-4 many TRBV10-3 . CAISESNEKLFF TGTGCCATCAGTGAGTCAAATGAAAAACTGTTTTTT
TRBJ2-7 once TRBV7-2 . CASSSYRDRYEQYF TGTGCCAGCAGCAGTTACAGGGATCGATACGAGCAGTACTTC
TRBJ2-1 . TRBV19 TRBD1 CASSMNPRGNEQFF TGTGCCAGTAGTATGAATCCCAGGGGGAATGAGCAGTTCTTC
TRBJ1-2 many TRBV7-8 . CASSSRDSAGYTF TGTGCCAGCAGCTCCCGGGACTCTGCTGGCTACACCTTC
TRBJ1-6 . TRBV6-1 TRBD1 CASSVQDRDSPLHF TGTGCCAGCAGTGTTCAAGACAGGGATTCACCCCTCCACTTT
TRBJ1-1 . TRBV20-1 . CSASGGRYTEAFF TGCAGTGCTAGCGGGGGGCGCTACACTGAAGCTTTCTTT
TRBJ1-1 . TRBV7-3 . CASSLITVLNTEAFF TGTGCCAGCAGCTTAATAACCGTATTGAACACTGAAGCTTTCTTT
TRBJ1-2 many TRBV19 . CASSIDQTGRTF TGTGCCAGTAGTATAGATCAAACAGGGAGGACCTTC
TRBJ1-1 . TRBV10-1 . CASSEGLGTEAFF TGCGCCAGCAGTGAGGGGTTGGGCACTGAAGCTTTCTTT
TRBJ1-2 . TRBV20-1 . CSAREGAGNYGYTF TGCAGTGCTAGAGAAGGGGCAGGGAACTATGGCTACACCTTC
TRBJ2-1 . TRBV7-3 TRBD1 CASSRGTGSNEQFF TGTGCCAGCAGCCGCGGGACAGGGAGCAATGAGCAGTTCTTC
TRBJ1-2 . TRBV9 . CASSLTPRSEDWTYGYTF TGTGCCAGCAGCCTCACCCCCCGGTCTGAGGATTGGACCTATGGCTACACCTTC
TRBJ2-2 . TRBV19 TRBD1 CASSPTTGGRSNTGELFF TGTGCCAGCAGTCCAACCACAGGGGGCAGATCGAACACCGGGGAGCTGTTTTTT
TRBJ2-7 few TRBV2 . CASRLAASYEQYF TGTGCCAGCCGGTTGGCGGCCTCCTACGAGCAGTACTTC
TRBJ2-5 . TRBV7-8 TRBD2 CASSFTSGGQETQYF TGTGCCAGCAGCTTTACTAGCGGAGGTCAAGAGACCCAGTACTTC
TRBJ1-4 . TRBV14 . CASSQDLQREKLFF TGTGCCAGCAGCCAGGACCTACAGCGTGAAAAACTGTTTTTT
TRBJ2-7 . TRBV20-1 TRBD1 CSARNSGTGYEQYF TGCAGTGCTAGAAACTCCGGGACAGGGTACGAGCAGTACTTC
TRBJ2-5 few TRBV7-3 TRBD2 CASSFHFGTSGGETQYF TGTGCCAGCAGCTTCCATTTTGGGACTAGCGGCGGCGAGACCCAGTACTTC
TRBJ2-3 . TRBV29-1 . CSVEQGTDTQYF TGCAGCGTTGAACAGGGCACAGATACGCAGTATTTT
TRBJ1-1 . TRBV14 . CASSPSGEMNTEAFF TGTGCCAGCTCACCTTCCGGGGAAATGAACACTGAAGCTTTCTTT
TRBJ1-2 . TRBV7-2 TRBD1 CASSLGQGSYGYTF TGTGCCAGCAGCTTAGGACAGGGTAGCTATGGCTACACCTTC
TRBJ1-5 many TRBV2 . CASKIEGSQPQHF TGTGCCAGCAAGATCGAGGGAAGCCAGCCCCAGCATTTT
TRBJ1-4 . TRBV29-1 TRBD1 CSVETGDTNEKLFF TGCAGCGTTGAGACAGGGGACACTAATGAAAAACTGTTTTTT
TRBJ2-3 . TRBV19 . CASSSTGTTDTQYF TGTGCCAGTAGTTCGACTGGTACCACAGATACGCAGTATTTT
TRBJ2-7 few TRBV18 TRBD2 CASSPDRGAYEQYF TGTGCCAGCTCACCGGACCGGGGGGCCTACGAGCAGTACTTC
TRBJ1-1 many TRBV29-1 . CSVQGQEAFF TGCAGCGTGCAAGGACAGGAAGCTTTCTTT
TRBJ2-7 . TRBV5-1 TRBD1 CASSRSPGQGSYEQYF TGCGCCAGCAGCCGATCGCCGGGACAGGGGTCCTACGAGCAGTACTTC
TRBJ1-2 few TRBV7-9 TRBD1 CASSRQGLSGGGYTF TGTGCCAGCAGCAGACAGGGGTTGAGTGGCGGTGGCTACACCTTC
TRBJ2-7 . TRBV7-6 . CASSQSGRTYEQYF TGTGCCAGCAGCCAATCGGGACGGACCTACGAGCAGTACTTC
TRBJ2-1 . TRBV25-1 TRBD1 CASSLYAGQDSNEQFF TGTGCCAGCAGTCTCTACGCGGGACAGGATAGCAATGAGCAGTTCTTC
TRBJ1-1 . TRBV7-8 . CASSLARRTRNTEAFF TGTGCCAGCAGCTTAGCGCGTCGGACACGAAACACTGAAGCTTTCTTT
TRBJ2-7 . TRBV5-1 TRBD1 CASSDPNGQAYEQYF TGTGCCAGCAGCGACCCAAATGGACAGGCTTACGAGCAGTACTTC
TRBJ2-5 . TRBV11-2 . CASSPLAVSGETQYF TGTGCCAGCAGCCCTTTAGCGGTTTCTGGCGAGACCCAGTACTTC
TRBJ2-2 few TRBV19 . CASSISGSTGTGELFF TGTGCCAGTAGTATTTCTGGGAGTACGGGCACCGGGGAGCTGTTTTTT